This T cell receptor (beta chain) was recovered during a study of blood T cell repertoires in COVID-19 (TCRdb year 2020). Broadly, across the study: Samples covering the acute and convalescent phases of COVID-19 were provided by collaborators in the United States, Italy and Spain. Where HLA class I and class II types were available, the types were taken from metadata supplied by the sample provider, not from assay-based typing. Samples came from the ongoing ImmuneRACE study (first 160 participants) plus 1,254 subjects from 6 global collaborators. The prospective study material was composed of cDNA or gDNA derived from T cells, B-cell-depleted T cells, or PBMCs. The repertoires were released in a freely available public database meant as a resource for research on the immune response to SARS-CoV-2. The sample metadata nearly always contained a de-identified subject ID, COVID-19 status, age in years and sex. Subjects who had been exposed to COVID-19, were actively infected with it, or had recovered from it provided the deeply sampled blood TCRbeta repertoires that made up the dataset. The paper's findings and limits, for the study overall: The amount of clinical and demographic metadata varied by source and participant and was provided uncurated.

TCRbeta CDR3 regions were amplified from genomic DNA using the immunoSEQ Assay, a bias-controlled multiplex PCR. Regarding the original processing steps: Nucleated cell counts per sample were estimated from amplification of reference gene primers within the assay. To quantify the absolute abundance of each unique TCRbeta CDR3 rearrangement, sequence reads were collapsed and filtered. For each sample, productive Simpson clonality was calculated as the square root of Simpson's diversity index over productive rearrangements. This immuneACCESS table, as held by TCRdb, lists in-frame sequences with V and J called but not all clones. Of the missing ones, under half trace to an unresolved V gene in checked studies; the others have no known cause. V, J and clone size derive from that table, while D and trimming were established from the DNA sequence. The sample has more than 400,000 clones on record, about nine tenths of them singletons. The top ten hold roughly 0.7% of the sample.

Participants in the prospective study were enrolled through a virtual design, were aged roughly 18 to 100 years, and lived in 24 United States geographic areas. In the prospective study, participants were assigned to cohorts based on the clinical history participants reported in a screening survey and a study questionnaire. ImmuneRACE Cohort 3 recovered participants were defined by two consecutive negative NP/OP PCR tests, healthcare professional clearance, or symptom resolution. Each participant in the prospective study had whole blood, serum and a nasopharyngeal or oropharyngeal swab collected by mobile phlebotomists. Prospective study participants could optionally give additional blood draws and questionnaires over an approximately two-month period. Prospective study blood samples were shipped either frozen or at room temperature before DNA extraction. Turning to this clone: Its antigen is currently not known. Base quality data are lacking; no much larger clone is found one base away.

The germline V gene supplies CDR1 SQVTM and CDR2 ANQGSEA. After removal of 3 bases from V and 2 bases from J, the junction retains 4 bases not matched to a gene. From cysteine to phenylalanine, the CDR3 is 15 amino acids long. CDR3 DNA only is kept here, 45 bases in frame from base 1. This TCR was recovered from a woman under 30 who had recovered from COVID-19. The sample taken for sequencing was PBMCs or T cells enriched from blood (not recorded which). This chain joins TRBV29-1 to TRBJ1-2, and 12 bases in between align with TRBD1. DNA sequence: TGCAGCGTTGAGGGCGGGACAGGGGGCAACTATGGCTACACCTTC. The encoded protein is CSVEGGTGGNYGYTF.